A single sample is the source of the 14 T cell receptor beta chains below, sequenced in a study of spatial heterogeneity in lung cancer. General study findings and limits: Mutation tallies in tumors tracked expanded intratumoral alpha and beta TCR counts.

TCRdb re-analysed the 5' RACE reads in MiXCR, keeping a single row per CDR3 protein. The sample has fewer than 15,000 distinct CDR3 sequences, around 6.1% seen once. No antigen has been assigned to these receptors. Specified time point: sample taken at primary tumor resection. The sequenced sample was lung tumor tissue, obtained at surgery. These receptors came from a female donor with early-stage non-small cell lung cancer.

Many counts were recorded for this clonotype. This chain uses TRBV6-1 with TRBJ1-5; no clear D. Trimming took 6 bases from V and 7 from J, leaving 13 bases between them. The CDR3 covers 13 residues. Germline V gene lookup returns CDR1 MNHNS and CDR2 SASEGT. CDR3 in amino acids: CASSVAPGQPQHF. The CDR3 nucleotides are TGTGCCAGCAGCGTGGCCCCGGGCCAGCCCCAGCATTTT.

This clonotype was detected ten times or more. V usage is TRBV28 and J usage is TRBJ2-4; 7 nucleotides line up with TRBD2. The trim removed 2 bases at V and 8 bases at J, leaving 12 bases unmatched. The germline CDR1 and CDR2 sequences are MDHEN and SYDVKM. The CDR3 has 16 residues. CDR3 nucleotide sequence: TGTGCCAGCAGTTTACGGGGGGTAGCCGTGGCAGACATTCAGTACTTC. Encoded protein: CASSLRGVAVADIQYF.

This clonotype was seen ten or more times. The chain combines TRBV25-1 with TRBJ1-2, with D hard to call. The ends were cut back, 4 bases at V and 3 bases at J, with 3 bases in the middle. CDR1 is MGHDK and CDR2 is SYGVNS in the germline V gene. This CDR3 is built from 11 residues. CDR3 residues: CASSAHYGYTF. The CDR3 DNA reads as TGTGCCAGCAGTGCTCACTATGGCTACACCTTC.

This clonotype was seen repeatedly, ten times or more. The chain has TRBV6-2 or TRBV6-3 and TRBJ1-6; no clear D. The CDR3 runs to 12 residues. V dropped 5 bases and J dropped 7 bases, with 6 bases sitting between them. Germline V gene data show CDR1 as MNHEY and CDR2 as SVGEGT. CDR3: CASSDANSPLHF. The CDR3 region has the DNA TGTGCCAGCAGTGACGCGAATTCACCCCTCCACTTT.

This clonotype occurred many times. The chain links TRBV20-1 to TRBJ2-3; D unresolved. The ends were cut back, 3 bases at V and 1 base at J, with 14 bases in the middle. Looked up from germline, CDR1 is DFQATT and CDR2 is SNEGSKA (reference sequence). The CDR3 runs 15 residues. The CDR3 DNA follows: TGCAGTGCTAGGGACGGCTACCTGGGCACAGATACGCAGTATTTT. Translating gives CSARDGYLGTDTQYF.

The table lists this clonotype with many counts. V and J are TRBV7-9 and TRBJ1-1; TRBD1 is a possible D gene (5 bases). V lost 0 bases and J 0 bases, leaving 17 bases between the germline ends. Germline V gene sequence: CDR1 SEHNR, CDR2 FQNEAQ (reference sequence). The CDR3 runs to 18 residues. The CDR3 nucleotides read TGTGCCAGCAGCTTAGCGGCGTTGGGGCTTTCAATGAACACTGAAGCTTTCTTT. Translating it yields CASSLAALGLSMNTEAFF.

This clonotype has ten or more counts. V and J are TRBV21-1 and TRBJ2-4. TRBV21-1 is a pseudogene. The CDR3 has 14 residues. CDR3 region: CASSKGRTKNIQYF. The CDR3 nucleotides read TGTGCCAGCAGCAAAGGCCGGACCAAAAACATTCAGTACTTC.

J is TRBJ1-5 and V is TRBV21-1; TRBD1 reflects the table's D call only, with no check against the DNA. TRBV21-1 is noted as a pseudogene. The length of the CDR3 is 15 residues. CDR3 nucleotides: TGTGCCACCCCCCGGAGCACAGCCCCTGGTCAGCCCCAGCATTTT. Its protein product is CATPRSTAPGQPQHF.

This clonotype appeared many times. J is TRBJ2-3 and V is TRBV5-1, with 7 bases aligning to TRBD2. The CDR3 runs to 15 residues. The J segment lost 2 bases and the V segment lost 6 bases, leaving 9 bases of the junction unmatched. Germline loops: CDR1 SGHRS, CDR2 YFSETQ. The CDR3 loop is CASKLSSGPTDTQYF. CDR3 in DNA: TGCGCCAGCAAACTCTCTAGCGGCCCCACAGATACGCAGTATTTT.

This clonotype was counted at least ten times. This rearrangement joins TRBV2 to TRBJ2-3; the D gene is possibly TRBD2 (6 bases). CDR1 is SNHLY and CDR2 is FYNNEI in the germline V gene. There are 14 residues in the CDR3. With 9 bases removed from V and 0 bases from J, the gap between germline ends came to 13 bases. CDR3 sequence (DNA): TGTGCCAGTCAGATAGCGGATAGCACAGATACGCAGTATTTT. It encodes CASQIADSTDTQYF. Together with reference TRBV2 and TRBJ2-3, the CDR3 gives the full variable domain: EPEVTQTPSHQVTQMGQEVILRCVPISNHLYFYWYRQILGQKVEFLVSFYNNEISEKSEIFDDQFSVERPDGSNFTLKIRSTKLEDSAMYFCASQIADSTDTQYFGPGTRLTVL.

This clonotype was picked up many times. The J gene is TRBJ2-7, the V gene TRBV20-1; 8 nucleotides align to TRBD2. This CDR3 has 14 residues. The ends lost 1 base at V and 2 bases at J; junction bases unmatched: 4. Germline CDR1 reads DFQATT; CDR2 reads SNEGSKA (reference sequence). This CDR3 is CSARGRGGTYEQYF. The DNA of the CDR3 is TGCAGTGCTAGAGGCCGGGGGGGAACCTACGAGCAGTACTTC.

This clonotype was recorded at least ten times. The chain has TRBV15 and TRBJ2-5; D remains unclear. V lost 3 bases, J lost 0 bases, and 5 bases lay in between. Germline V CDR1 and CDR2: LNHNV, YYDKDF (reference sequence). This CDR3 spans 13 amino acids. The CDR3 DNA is TGTGCCACCAGCAGGCGGTACCAAGAGACCCAGTACTTC. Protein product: CATSRRYQETQYF.

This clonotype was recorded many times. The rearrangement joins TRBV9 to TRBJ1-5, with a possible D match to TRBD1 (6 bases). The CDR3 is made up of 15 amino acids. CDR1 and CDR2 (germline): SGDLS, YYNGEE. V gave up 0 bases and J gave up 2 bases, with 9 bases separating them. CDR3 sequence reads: CASSVGGLGNQPQHF. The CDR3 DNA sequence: TGTGCCAGCAGCGTAGGGGGGCTCGGCAATCAGCCCCAGCATTTT. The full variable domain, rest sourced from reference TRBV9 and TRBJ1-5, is DSGVTQTPKHLITATGQRVTLRCSPRSGDLSVYWYQQSLDQGLQFLIQYYNGEERAKGNILERFSAQQFPDLHSELNLSSLELGDSALYFCASSVGGLGNQPQHFGDGTRLSIL.

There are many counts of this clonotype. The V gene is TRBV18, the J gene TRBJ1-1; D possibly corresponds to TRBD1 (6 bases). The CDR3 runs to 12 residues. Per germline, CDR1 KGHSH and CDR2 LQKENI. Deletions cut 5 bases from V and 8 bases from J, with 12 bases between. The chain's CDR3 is CASSASGAEAFF. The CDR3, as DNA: TGTGCCAGCTCAGCTTCAGGGGCCGAAGCTTTCTTT.